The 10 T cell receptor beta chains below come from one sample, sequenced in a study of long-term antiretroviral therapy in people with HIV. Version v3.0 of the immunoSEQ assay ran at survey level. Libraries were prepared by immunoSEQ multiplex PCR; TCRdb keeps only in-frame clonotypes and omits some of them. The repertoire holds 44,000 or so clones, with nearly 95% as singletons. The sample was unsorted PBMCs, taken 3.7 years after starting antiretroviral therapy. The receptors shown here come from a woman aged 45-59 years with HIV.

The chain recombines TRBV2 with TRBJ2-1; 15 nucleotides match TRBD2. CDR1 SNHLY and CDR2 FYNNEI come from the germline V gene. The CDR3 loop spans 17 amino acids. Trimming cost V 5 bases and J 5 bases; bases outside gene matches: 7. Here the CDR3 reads CASSPLGLAGGNNEQFF. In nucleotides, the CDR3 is TGTGCCAGCAGTCCACTGGGACTAGCGGGGGGTAACAATGAGCAGTTCTTC.

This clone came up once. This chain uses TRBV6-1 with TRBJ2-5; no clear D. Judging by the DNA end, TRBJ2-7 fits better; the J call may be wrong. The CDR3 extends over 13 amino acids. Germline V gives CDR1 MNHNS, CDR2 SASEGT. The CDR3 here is CASSEGWNYEQYF. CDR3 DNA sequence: TGTGCCAGCAGTGAAGGGTGGAACTACGAGCAGTACTTC.

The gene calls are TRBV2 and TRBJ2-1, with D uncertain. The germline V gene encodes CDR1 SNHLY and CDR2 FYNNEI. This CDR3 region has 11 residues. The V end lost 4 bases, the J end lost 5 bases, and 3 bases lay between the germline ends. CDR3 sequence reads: CASSGNNEQFF. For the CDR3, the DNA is TGTGCCAGCAGTGGGAACAATGAGCAGTTCTTC.

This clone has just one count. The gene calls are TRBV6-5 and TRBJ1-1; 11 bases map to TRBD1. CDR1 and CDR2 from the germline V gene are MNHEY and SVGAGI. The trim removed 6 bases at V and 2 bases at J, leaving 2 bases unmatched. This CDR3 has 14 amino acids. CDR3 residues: CASRGTGGNTEAFF. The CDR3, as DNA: TGTGCCAGCAGAGGGACAGGGGGAAACACTGAAGCTTTCTTT.

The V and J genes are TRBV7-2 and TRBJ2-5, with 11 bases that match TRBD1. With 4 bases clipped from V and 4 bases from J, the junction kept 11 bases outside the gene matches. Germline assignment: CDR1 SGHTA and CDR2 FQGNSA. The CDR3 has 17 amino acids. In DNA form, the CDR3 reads TGTGCCAGCAGCTCGACCGGGACAGGGGGATTGGGAGAGACCCAGTACTTC. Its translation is CASSSTGTGGLGETQYF.

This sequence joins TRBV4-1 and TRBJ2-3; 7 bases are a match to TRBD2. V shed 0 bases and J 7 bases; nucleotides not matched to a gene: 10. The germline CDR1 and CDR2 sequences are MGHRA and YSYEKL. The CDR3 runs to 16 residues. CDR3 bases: TGCGCCAGCAGCCAAGAGAGACTAGCTACGGGAAATACGCAGTATTTT. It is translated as CASSQERLATGNTQYF.

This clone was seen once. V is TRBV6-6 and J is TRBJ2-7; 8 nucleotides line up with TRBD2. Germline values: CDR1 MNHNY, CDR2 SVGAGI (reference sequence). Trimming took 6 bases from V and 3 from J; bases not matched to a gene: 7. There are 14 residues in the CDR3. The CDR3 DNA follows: TGTGCCAGCAGACTACGGGGGGGCAGCTACGAGCAGTACTTC. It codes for CASRLRGGSYEQYF.

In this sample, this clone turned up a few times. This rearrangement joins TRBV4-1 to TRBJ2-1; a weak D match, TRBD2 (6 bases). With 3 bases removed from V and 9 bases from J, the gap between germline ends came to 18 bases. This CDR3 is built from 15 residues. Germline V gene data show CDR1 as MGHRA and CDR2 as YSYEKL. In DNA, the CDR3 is TGCGCCAGCAGCCAGAGATACGGAGGGAATCCTGAGCAGTTCTTC. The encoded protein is CASSQRYGGNPEQFF.

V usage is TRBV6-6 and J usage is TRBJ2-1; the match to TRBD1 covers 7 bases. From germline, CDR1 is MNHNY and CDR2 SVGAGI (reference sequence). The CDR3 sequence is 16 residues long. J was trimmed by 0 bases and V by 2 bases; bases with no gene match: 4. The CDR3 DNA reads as TGTGCCAGCAGTTACGCCTCAGGGGGCTCCTACAATGAGCAGTTCTTC. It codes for CASSYASGGSYNEQFF.

CDR3 sequence: CASSETGGNTEAFF. CDR3 sequence (DNA): TGCGCCAGCAGTGAGACGGGGGGAAACACTGAAGCTTTCTTT. J is TRBJ1-1 and V is TRBV10-1; TRBD1 might be the D (5 bases). Between the trimmed V and J ends, which lost 2 bases and 2 bases, there was a span of 9 bases. Germline lookup yields CDR1 WNHNN and CDR2 SYGVQD (reference sequence). The length of the CDR3 is 14 residues.